This T cell receptor (beta chain) was documented in a study of cytomegalovirus exposure and HLA in healthy donors. At the level of the study: Researchers previously reported finding more than 100 million unique TCR beta sequences from approximately 200 million T cells.

PCR primers comprised 60 Vbeta and 13 Jbeta primers. The method was immunoSEQ multiplex PCR; TCRdb's version includes in-frame clones alone and lacks a portion of them. The sample lists 150,000 to 200,000 clones, 80% occurring once. With regard to this clone: The same CDR3 can be traced to other DNA sequences in this sample.

With 6 bases clipped from V and 3 bases from J, the junction kept 4 bases outside the gene matches. This CDR3 contains 15 residues. Germline CDR1 MNHEY, CDR2 SVGAGI. The chain combines TRBV6-5 with TRBJ2-1; 11 positions agree with TRBD2. This receptor was obtained from a young man in good health and CMV-seropositive. The sample comprised PBMCs. The CDR3 protein is CASRGGTSGYNEQFF. CDR3 nucleotide sequence: TGTGCCAGCAGGGGAGGGACTAGCGGCTACAATGAGCAGTTCTTC.